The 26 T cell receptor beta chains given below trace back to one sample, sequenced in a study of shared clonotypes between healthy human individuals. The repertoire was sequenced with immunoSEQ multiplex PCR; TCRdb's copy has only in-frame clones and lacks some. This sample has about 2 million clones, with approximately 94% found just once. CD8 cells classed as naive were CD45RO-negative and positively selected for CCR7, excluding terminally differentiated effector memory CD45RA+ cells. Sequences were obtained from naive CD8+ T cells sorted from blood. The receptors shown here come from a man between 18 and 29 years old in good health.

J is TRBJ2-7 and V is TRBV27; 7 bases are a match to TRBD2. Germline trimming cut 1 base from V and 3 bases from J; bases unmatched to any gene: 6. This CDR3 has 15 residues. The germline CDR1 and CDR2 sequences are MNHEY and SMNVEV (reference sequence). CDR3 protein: CASSLLSRGSYEQYF. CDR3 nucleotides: TGTGCCAGCAGTTTATTGTCGCGGGGGAGCTACGAGCAGTACTTC.

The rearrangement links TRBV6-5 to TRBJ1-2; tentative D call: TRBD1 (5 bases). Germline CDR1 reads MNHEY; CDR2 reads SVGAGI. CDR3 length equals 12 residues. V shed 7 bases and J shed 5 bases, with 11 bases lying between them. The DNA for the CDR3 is TGTGCCAGCATGGGGGTCTCATATGGCTACACCTTC. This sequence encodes CASMGVSYGYTF.

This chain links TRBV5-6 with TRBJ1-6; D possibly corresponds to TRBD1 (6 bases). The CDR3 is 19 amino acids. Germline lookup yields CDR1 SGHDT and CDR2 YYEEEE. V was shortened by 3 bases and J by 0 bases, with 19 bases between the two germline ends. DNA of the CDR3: TGTGCCAGCAGCTCTTCAATCACAGGGTGGAGCTCCTATAATTCACCCCTCCACTTT. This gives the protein CASSSSITGWSSYNSPLHF.

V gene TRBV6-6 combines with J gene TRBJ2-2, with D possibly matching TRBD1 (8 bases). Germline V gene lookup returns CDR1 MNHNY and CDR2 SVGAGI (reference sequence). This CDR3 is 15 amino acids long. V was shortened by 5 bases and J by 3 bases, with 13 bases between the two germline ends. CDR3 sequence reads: CASSQQGGYTGELFF. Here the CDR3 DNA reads TGTGCCAGCAGTCAACAGGGGGGGTACACCGGGGAGCTGTTTTTT.

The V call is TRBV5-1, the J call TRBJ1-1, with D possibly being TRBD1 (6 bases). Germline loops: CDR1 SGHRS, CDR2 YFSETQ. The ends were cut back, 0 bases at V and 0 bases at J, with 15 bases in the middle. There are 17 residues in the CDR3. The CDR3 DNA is TGCGCCAGCAGCTTGGAGCGGGCAGGGGTTGTGAACACTGAAGCTTTCTTT. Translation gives CASSLERAGVVNTEAFF.

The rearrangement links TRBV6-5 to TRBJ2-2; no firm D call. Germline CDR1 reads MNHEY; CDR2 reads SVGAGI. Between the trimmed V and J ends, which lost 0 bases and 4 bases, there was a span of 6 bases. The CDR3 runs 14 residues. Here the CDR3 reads CASSYSRPTGELFF. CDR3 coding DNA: TGTGCCAGCAGTTACTCCCGACCCACCGGGGAGCTGTTTTTT.

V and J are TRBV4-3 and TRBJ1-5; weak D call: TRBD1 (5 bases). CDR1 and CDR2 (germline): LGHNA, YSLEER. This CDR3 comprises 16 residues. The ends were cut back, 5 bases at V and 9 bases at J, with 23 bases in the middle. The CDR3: CASSYHRDPLVRPQHF. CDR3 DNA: TGCGCCAGCAGCTACCACCGGGACCCATTAGTCCGGCCCCAGCATTTT.

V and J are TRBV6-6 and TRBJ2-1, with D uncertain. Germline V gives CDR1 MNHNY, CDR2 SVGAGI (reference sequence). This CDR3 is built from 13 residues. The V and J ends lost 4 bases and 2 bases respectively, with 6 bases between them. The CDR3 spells CASSSPAYNEQFF. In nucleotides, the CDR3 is TGTGCCAGCAGTTCGCCAGCCTACAATGAGCAGTTCTTC.

CDR3 in amino acids: CASIRQGGRNTEAFF. The CDR3 coding sequence is TGTGCCAGCATCCGACAGGGAGGCCGGAACACTGAAGCTTTCTTT. The genes are TRBV6-5 and TRBJ1-1; 7 positions agree with TRBD1. The germline gives CDR1 MNHEY, CDR2 SVGAGI. CDR3 length: 15 amino acids. Germline trimming cut 7 bases from V and 1 base from J; bases unmatched to any gene: 9.

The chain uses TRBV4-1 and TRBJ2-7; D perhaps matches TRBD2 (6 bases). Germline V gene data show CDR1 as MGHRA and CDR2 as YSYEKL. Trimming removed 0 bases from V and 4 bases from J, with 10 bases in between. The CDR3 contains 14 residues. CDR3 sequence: CASSQETLAYEQYF. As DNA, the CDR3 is TGCGCCAGCAGCCAAGAAACCCTAGCGTACGAGCAGTACTTC.

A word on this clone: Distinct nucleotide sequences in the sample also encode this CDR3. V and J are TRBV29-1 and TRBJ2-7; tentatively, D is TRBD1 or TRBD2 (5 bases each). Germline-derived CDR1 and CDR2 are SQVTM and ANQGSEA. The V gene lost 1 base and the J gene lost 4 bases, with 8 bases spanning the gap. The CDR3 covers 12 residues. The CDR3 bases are TGCAGCGTTGAAGGGGACGGTTACGAGCAGTACTTC. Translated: CSVEGDGYEQYF.

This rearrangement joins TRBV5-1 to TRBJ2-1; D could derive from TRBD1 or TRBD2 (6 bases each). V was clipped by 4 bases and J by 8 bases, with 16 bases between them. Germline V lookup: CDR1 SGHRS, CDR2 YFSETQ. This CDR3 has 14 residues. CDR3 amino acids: CASSPGPRGDEQFF. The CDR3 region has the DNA TGCGCCAGCAGCCCTGGTCCGAGGGGGGATGAGCAGTTCTTC.

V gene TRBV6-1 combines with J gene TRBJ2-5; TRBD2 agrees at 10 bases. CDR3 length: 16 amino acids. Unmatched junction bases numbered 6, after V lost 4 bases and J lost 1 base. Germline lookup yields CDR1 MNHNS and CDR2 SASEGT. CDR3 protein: CASSVLEREGQETQYF. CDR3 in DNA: TGTGCCAGCAGTGTCCTGGAGCGGGAGGGCCAAGAGACCCAGTACTTC.

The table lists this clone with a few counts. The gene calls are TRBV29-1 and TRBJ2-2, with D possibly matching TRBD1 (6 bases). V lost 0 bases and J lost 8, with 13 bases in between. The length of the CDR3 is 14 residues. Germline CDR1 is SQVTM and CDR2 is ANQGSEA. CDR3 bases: TGCAGCGTTGAAGATCCGCCAGGGGAAGGGGAGCTGTTTTTT. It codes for CSVEDPPGEGELFF.

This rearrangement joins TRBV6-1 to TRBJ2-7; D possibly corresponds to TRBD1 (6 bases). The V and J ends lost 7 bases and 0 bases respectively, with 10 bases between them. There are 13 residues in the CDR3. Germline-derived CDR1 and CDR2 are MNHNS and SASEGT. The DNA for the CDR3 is TGTGCCAGCAAGAAGGACAGCTCCTACGAGCAGTACTTC. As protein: CASKKDSSYEQYF.

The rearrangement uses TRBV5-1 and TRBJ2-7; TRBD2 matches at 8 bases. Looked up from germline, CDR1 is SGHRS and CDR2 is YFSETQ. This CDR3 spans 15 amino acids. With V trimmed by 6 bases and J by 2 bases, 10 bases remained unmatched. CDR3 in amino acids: CASTISSGSAYEQYF. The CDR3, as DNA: TGCGCCAGCACCATATCAAGCGGGAGCGCCTACGAGCAGTACTTC.

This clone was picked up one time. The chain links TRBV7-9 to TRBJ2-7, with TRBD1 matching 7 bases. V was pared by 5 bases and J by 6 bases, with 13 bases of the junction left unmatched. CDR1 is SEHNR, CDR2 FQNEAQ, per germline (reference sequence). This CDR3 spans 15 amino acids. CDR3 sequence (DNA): TGTGCCAGCAGCGAAGTGAAAACAGGGGTTGGCGAGCAGTACTTC. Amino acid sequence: CASSEVKTGVGEQYF. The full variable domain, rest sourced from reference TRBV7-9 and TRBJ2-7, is DTGVSQNPRHKITKRGQNVTFRCDPISEHNRLYWYRQTLGQGPEFLTYFQNEAQLEKSRLLSDRFSAERPKGSFSTLEIQRTEQGDSAMYLCASSEVKTGVGEQYFGPGTRLTVT.

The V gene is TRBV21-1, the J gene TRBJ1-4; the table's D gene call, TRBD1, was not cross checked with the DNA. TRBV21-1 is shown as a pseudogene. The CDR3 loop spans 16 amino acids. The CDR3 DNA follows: TGTGCCAGCAGCGCCTTGGACACCGGCACGGACGAAAAACTGTTTTTT. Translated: CASSALDTGTDEKLFF.

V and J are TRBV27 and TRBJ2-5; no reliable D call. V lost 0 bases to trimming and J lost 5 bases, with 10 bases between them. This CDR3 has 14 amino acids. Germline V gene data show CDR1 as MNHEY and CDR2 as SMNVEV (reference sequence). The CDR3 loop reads CASSLSPRQETQYF. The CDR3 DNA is TGTGCCAGCAGTTTATCCCCCAGGCAGGAGACCCAGTACTTC.

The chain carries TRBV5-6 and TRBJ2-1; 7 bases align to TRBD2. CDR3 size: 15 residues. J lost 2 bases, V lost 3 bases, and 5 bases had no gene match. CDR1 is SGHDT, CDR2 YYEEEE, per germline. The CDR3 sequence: CASSWTSGTYNEQFF. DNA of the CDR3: TGTGCCAGCAGCTGGACCAGCGGGACCTACAATGAGCAGTTCTTC.

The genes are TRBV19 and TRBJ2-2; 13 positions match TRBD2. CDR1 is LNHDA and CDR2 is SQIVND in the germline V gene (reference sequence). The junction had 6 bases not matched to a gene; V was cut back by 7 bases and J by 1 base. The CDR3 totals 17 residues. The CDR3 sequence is CASNLGLAGVNTGELFF. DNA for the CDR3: TGTGCCAGTAATTTAGGACTAGCGGGGGTGAACACCGGGGAGCTGTTTTTT.

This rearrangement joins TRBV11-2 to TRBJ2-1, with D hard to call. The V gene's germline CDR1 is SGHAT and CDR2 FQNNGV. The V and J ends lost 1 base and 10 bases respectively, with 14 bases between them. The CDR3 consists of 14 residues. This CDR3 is CASSLALLGWEQFF. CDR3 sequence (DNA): TGTGCCAGCAGCTTAGCTCTCTTAGGGTGGGAGCAGTTCTTC.

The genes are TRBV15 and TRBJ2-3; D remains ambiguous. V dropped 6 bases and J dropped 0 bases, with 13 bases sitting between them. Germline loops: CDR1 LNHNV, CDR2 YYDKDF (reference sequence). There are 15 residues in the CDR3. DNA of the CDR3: TGTGCCACCAGTTCAGAAATAACTAGCACAGATACGCAGTATTTT. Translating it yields CATSSEITSTDTQYF.

DNA of the CDR3: TGTGCTAGTGGTTTGGTTAGGCAGAACACTGAAGCTTTCTTT. As protein: CASGLVRQNTEAFF. The chain couples TRBV12-5 to TRBJ1-1; D uncertain. The CDR3 loop spans 14 amino acids. Germline CDR1 reads LGHNT; CDR2 reads FRNRAP. The germline V and J ends were trimmed by 0 bases and 1 base, with 6 bases remaining between them.

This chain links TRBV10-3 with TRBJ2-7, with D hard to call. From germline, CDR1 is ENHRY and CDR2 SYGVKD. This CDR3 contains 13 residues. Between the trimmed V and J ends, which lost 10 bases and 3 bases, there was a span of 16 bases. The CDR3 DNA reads TGTGCCACCGTCACCTCGGAGAGCTACGAGCAGTACTTC. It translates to CATVTSESYEQYF.

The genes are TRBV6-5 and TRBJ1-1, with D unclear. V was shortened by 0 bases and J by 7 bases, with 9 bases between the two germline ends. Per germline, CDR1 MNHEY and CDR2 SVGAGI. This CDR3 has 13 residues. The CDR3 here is CASSYSETIEAFF. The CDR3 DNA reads TGTGCCAGCAGTTACTCGGAGACAATTGAAGCTTTCTTT.